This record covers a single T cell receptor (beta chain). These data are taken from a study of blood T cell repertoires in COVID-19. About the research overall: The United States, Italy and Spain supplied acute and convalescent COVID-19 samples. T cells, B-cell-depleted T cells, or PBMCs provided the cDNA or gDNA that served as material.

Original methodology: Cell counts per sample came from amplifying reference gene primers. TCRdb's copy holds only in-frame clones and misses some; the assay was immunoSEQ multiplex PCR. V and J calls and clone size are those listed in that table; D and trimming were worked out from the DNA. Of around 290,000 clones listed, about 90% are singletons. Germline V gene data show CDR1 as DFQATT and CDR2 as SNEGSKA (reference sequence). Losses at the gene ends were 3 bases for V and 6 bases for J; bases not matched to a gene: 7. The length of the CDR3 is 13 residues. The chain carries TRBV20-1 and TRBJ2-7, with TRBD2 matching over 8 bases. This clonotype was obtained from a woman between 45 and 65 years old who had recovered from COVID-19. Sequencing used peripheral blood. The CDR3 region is CSASSGNVFEQYF. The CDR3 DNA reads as TGCAGTGCTAGTAGCGGGAACGTCTTCGAGCAGTACTTC.